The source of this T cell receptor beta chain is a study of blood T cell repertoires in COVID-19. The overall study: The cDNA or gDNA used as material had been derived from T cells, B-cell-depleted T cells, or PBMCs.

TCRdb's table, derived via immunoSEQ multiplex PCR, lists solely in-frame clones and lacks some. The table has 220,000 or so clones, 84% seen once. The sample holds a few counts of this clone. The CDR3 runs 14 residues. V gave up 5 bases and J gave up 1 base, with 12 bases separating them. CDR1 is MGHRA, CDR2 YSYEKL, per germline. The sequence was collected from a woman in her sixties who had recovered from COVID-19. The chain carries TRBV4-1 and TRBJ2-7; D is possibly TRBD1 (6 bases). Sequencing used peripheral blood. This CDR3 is CASSNEDSSYEQYF. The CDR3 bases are TGCGCCAGCAGCAACGAGGACAGTTCCTACGAGCAGTACTTC.